One sample yielded the 21 T cell receptor beta chains listed below, sequenced in a study of cytomegalovirus exposure and HLA in healthy donors listed by TCRdb under 2017. Library creation used the immunoSEQ multiplex PCR assay. Here the immuneACCESS table is served through TCRdb, limited to in-frame sequences with V and J called. Missing clones are a known gap in these copies; in checked studies unresolved V genes cover under half, and the rest lacks a known reason. The sample yields 75,000 to 85,000 clones; about nine tenths were counted once. The top ten hold 2% to 2.5% of the sample. Sequenced sample: PBMCs. These receptors were collected from a man aged 25 to 45 in good health and CMV-seronegative.

V usage is TRBV11-2 and J usage is TRBJ2-1; a weak D match, TRBD1 (6 bases). Between the trimmed V and J ends, which lost 5 bases and 5 bases, there was a span of 16 bases. This CDR3 spans 15 amino acids. The germline V gene has CDR1 SGHAT and CDR2 FQNNGV. The CDR3 coding sequence is TGTGCCAGCAGCCCTATTAAGGGGGATCACAATGAGCAGTTCTTC. This encodes CASSPIKGDHNEQFF.

The chain uses TRBV7-9 and TRBJ1-2; 7 bases line up with TRBD1. The CDR3 is 13 amino acids. The germline gives CDR1 SEHNR, CDR2 FQNEAQ (reference sequence). J gave up 7 bases and V 3 bases, and 5 bases lay outside the gene matches. The CDR3 loop is CASSFEGAGGYTF. The CDR3 DNA sequence: TGTGCCAGCAGCTTTGAGGGGGCGGGTGGCTACACCTTC.

In DNA, the CDR3 is TGTGCCAGCATTCCCGTAAGGGGGTCGACAGATACGCAGTATTTT. It translates to CASIPVRGSTDTQYF. V is TRBV7-2 and J is TRBJ2-3, with TRBD1 as a possible D gene (6 bases). The V gene lost 7 bases and the J gene lost 3 bases, with 17 bases spanning the gap. The CDR3 contains 15 residues. In germline, CDR1 is SGHTA, CDR2 FQGNSA.

The chain is built from TRBV5-1 and TRBJ2-7; 8 bases line up with TRBD1. The CDR3 loop spans 14 amino acids. V lost 4 bases, J lost 4 bases, and 7 bases stayed unmatched. CDR1 is SGHRS and CDR2 is YFSETQ in the germline V gene. CDR3 bases: TGCGCCAGCAGCGAAACAGGGGGATTATACGAGCAGTACTTC. Protein sequence: CASSETGGLYEQYF.

This chain connects TRBV19 to TRBJ1-2; no reliable D call. The CDR3 has 13 residues. The V end lost 3 bases, the J end lost 1 base, and 6 bases lay between the germline ends. Germline V lookup: CDR1 LNHDA, CDR2 SQIVND (reference sequence). The CDR3 spells CASSININYGYTF. The CDR3 DNA sequence: TGTGCCAGTAGTATTAATATTAACTATGGCTACACCTTC.

The gene calls are TRBV6-6 and TRBJ2-7, with a weak D call TRBD1 (6 bases). Trimming cost V 8 bases and J 2 bases, with 16 bases left between them. The CDR3 loop spans 14 amino acids. Germline CDR1 MNHNY, CDR2 SVGAGI (reference sequence). CDR3 sequence reads: CASGTLDSTYEQYF. The CDR3 region has the DNA TGTGCCAGCGGCACCTTGGACAGTACCTACGAGCAGTACTTC.

The V gene is TRBV15, the J gene TRBJ2-2; 11 bases match TRBD1. V shed 3 bases, J shed 4 bases, and the junction held 13 bases outside the gene matches. This CDR3 is 19 amino acids long. Germline V gene data show CDR1 as LNHNV and CDR2 as YYDKDF (reference sequence). CDR3 nucleotide sequence: TGTGCCACCAGCAGGGCTCGGGACAGGGGGTTTTTTGGCACCGGGGAGCTGTTTTTT. It translates to CATSRARDRGFFGTGELFF.

This chain uses TRBV7-2 with TRBJ2-2; 13 bases agree with TRBD2. The V segment lost 5 bases and the J segment 6 bases; nucleotides outside the gene matches: 6. CDR1 and CDR2 from the germline V gene are SGHTA and FQGNSA. The CDR3 is made up of 16 amino acids. The CDR3 region has the DNA TGTGCCAGCAGCCCATTCGGACTAGCGGGAGCCGGGGAGCTGTTTTTT. Its translation: CASSPFGLAGAGELFF.

The chain uses TRBV14 and TRBJ1-2; D ambiguous. This CDR3 is 13 amino acids long. Germline V gives CDR1 SGHDN, CDR2 FVKESK. Trimming took off 4 bases at V and 4 bases at J, with 10 bases between the two ends. For the CDR3, the DNA is TGTGCCAGCAGCCCCCAGGAAACCTATGGCTACACCTTC. It codes for CASSPQETYGYTF.

A few counts support this clone. The V gene is TRBV27, the J gene TRBJ2-7; D is unclear. Germline V gene lookup returns CDR1 MNHEY and CDR2 SMNVEV (reference sequence). Trimming removed 0 bases from V and 0 bases from J, with 6 bases in between. This CDR3 is built from 14 residues. As DNA, the CDR3 is TGTGCCAGCAGTTTATCCTCGAGCTCCTACGAGCAGTACTTC. Translation: CASSLSSSSYEQYF.

DNA of the CDR3: TGTGCCAGCAGTTTAGAGACGAGGAGGGCCAACGTCCTGACTTTC. This encodes CASSLETRRANVLTF. The rearrangement uses TRBV6-6 and TRBJ2-6, with D unresolved. The CDR3 totals 15 residues. Germline V gene data show CDR1 as MNHNY and CDR2 as SVGAGI (reference sequence). Trimming left V 4 bases short and J 5 bases short, with 12 bases between.

V usage is TRBV28 and J usage is TRBJ2-5; 7 bases line up with TRBD2. Per the germline V gene, CDR1 is MDHEN and CDR2 is SYDVKM. V lost 3 bases, J lost 2 bases, and 15 bases stayed unmatched. There are 18 residues in the CDR3. CDR3 protein: CASSLLPGTTLQQETQYF. In DNA, the CDR3 is TGTGCCAGCAGTTTGCTTCCGGGGACTACGCTCCAACAAGAGACCCAGTACTTC.

This clone appeared once. This sequence joins TRBV5-5 and TRBJ1-2; TRBD1 might be the D (6 bases). Germline CDR1 is SGHKS and CDR2 is YYEKEE (reference sequence). Trimming removed 0 bases at V and 6 bases at J, with 12 bases between. The length of the CDR3 is 14 residues. The CDR3 region has the DNA TGTGCCAGCAGCTTGGATTCGGCAGGGGATGGCTACACCTTC. As protein: CASSLDSAGDGYTF.

V gene TRBV28 combines with J gene TRBJ1-2; perhaps TRBD1 as D (6 bases). The CDR3 has 13 residues. The germline gives CDR1 MDHEN, CDR2 SYDVKM. The CDR3 here is CAILQGANYGYTF. The CDR3 DNA reads TGTGCAATTCTACAGGGAGCTAACTATGGCTACACCTTC.

The V call is TRBV19, the J call TRBJ1-5; D uncertain. Germline V CDR1 and CDR2: LNHDA, SQIVND (reference sequence). This CDR3 spans 13 amino acids. V was shortened by 4 bases and J by 3 bases, with 7 bases between the two germline ends. CDR3 residues: CASSTNYNQPQHF. CDR3 nucleotide sequence: TGTGCCAGTAGTACCAACTACAATCAGCCCCAGCATTTT. Looking up the rest from reference TRBV19 and TRBJ1-5 gives the full variable domain: DGGITQSPKYLFRKEGQNVTLSCEQNLNHDAMYWYRQDPGQGLRLIYYSQIVNDFQKGDIAEGYSVSREKKESFPLTVTSAQKNPTAFYLCASSTNYNQPQHFGDGTRLSIL.

This chain joins TRBV6-1 and TRBJ2-7, with D possibly matching TRBD2 (6 bases). V shed 7 bases and J shed 5 bases, with 15 bases lying between them. CDR1 is MNHNS, CDR2 SASEGT, per germline. This CDR3 region has 13 residues. In DNA, the CDR3 is TGTGCCAGCACCCGACCGGGGGTCGACGAGCAGTACTTC. It yields the protein CASTRPGVDEQYF.

The chain joins TRBV11-2 to TRBJ1-2, with no clear D. CDR1 is SGHAT, CDR2 FQNNGV, per germline. V lost 2 bases and J 5 bases, leaving 15 bases between the germline ends. The CDR3 consists of 15 residues. CDR3 in amino acids: CASSLTADGIYGYTF. As DNA, the CDR3 is TGTGCCAGCAGCTTAACCGCGGACGGGATTTATGGCTACACCTTC.

This chain uses TRBV14 with TRBJ2-7; 8 bases are shared with TRBD2. V gave up 1 base and J gave up 4 bases; unmatched junction bases: 6. Germline V CDR1 and CDR2: SGHDN, FVKESK. The CDR3 totals 15 residues. The CDR3, as DNA: TGTGCCAGCAGCCAAGGGCGCGGGAGGAATTACGAGCAGTACTTC. Translating it yields CASSQGRGRNYEQYF.

This chain joins TRBV7-9 and TRBJ1-4; maybe TRBD1 (6 bases). The CDR3 has 15 residues. V lost 5 bases and J lost 6, with 16 bases in between. CDR1 and CDR2 from the germline V gene are SEHNR and FQNEAQ (reference sequence). CDR3 DNA sequence: TGTGCCAGCAGCAGAAGCAGGGGTGGTGATGAAAAACTGTTTTTT. Its translation is CASSRSRGGDEKLFF.

The chain couples TRBV7-6 to TRBJ2-7; TRBD1 agrees at 11 bases. This CDR3 contains 15 residues. V lost 5 bases to trimming and J lost 1 base; unmatched junction nucleotides: 4. CDR1 is SGHVS and CDR2 is FNYEAQ in the germline V gene. The CDR3 DNA follows: TGTGCCAGCAGCCGAGGGACAGGGGGATCCTACGAGCAGTACTTC. This gives the protein CASSRGTGGSYEQYF.

V usage is TRBV5-1 and J usage is TRBJ2-7; 7 nucleotides align to TRBD1. V was clipped by 7 bases and J by 6 bases; unmatched bases: 13. This CDR3 has 14 amino acids. Germline values: CDR1 SGHRS, CDR2 YFSETQ. CDR3 loop: CASEIGSNRGEQYF. CDR3 bases: TGCGCCAGCGAGATAGGATCCAACAGGGGCGAGCAGTACTTC.